This T cell receptor beta chain stems from a study of blood T cell repertoires in COVID-19 (dated by TCRdb to 2019 to 2021). In terms of the full investigation: Samples covering the acute and convalescent phases of COVID-19 were provided by collaborators in the United States, Italy and Spain. Samples were obtained from the ongoing ImmuneRACE study (first 160 participants) and from over a thousand subjects provided by 6 global collaborators. The prospective study material was composed of cDNA or gDNA derived from T cells, B-cell-depleted T cells, or PBMCs. Subjects who had been exposed to COVID-19, were actively infected with it, or had recovered from it provided the deeply sampled blood TCRbeta repertoires that made up the dataset. The repertoires were released in a freely available public database meant as a resource for research on the immune response to SARS-CoV-2. Where HLA class I and class II types were available, the types were taken from metadata supplied by the sample provider, not from assay-based typing. A de-identified subject ID, COVID-19 status, age in years and sex were almost always included in the sample metadata.

V and J lose 10 bases and 8 bases, and a span of 21 bases separates them. The CDR3 holds 14 amino acids from the cysteine to the phenylalanine. The only DNA kept is the CDR3, 42 bases in frame from the first base. The germline V gene specifies SNHLY as CDR1 and FYNNEI as CDR2. What the research found in general, with its limitations: The amount of clinical and demographic metadata varied by source and participant and was provided uncurated.

The immunoSEQ Assay, a bias-controlled multiplex PCR, was used to amplify TCRbeta CDR3 regions from genomic DNA. As for the authors' bioinformatics: The number of nucleated cells in each sample was estimated by amplification of reference gene primers within the assay. To quantify the absolute abundance of each unique TCRbeta CDR3 rearrangement, sequence reads were collapsed and filtered. For each sample, productive Simpson clonality was calculated by taking the square root of Simpson's diversity index across productive rearrangements. TCRdb obtained this table from immuneACCESS and retained in-frame rearrangements with V and J assigned. These tables miss some clones; where compared with another copy, unresolved V genes account for less than half of the shortfall, and the remainder is unexplained. D and trimming come from the DNA, and the V and J calls and clone size come from that table. For this sample the table gives 150,000 to 180,000 clones, of which approximately 85% were detected only once. The top ten clonotypes cover 7.5% to 8.5% of the sample.

At one collaborating source in Seattle, patients were enrolled during active infection and were followed longitudinally through the course of disease. Whole blood was collected in K2EDTA tubes by collaborating institutions according to the institutions' own protocols. Collaborator samples were shipped for TCRbeta analysis as frozen whole blood, isolated PBMCs, or DNA extracted from either sample type. Comment on this clone: The clone's antigen remains unknown. No base quality values were provided; no much bigger clone lies one nucleotide off.

The rearranged segments are TRBV2 and TRBJ2-1; the D region possibly corresponds to TRBD1 (5 bases align). This TCR was recovered from a woman aged 55-69 years with COVID-19, enrolled during active disease. Material for sequencing was peripheral blood. CDR3 loop: CATLARVGRDEQFF. In nucleotides, the sequence is TGTGCCACCCTGGCCAGGGTGGGCCGCGATGAGCAGTTCTTC.